This T cell receptor (beta chain) derives from a study of blood T cells in healthy people across ages (dated by TCRdb to 2015 to 2017). Some background on the complete study: Template switching captured roughly one uniquely barcoded TCR beta cDNA molecule per two T cells in model experiments. Four age groups were formed from the donors: young (average approximately 16 years), middle-aged (roughly 38), aged (approximately 60) and long-lived (around 80). To avoid experimental bias, donors of different ages were spread randomly across the sequencing lanes. Age-related changes in TCR beta repertoire diversity were measured in the study by deep sequencing normalized with unique cDNA molecular identifiers. For two donors (one aged 18 to 30 and one aged 80 or older), the study analyzed two additional independent replicas of 1 million unique cDNA reads from the same blood draw.

Systemically healthy Caucasian individuals from Russia, about 38 in total and aged about 6 to 90 years, were included as donors. Each donor gave approximately 9.3 milliliters of peripheral blood, collected into EDTA-treated Vacutainer tubes. PBMCs were isolated by Ficoll-Paque density-gradient centrifugation, with at least 6 million obtained per sample. Total RNA, at least 6 micrograms per sample, was extracted from PBMCs with Trizol reagent. Naive CD45RAhigh/CD27high T cell percentages were measured by flow cytometry on a PBMC aliquot from every donor. The library was built by means of 5' RACE. A second PCR of about 7 to 12 cycles was performed with a sample-barcoded 5' primer and a J-beta primer mix. A template-switch 5' adaptor carrying 12 random nucleotides introduced a unique molecular identifier onto each TCR beta cDNA molecule. At least 2.5 million CDR3-containing paired-end reads were obtained from each sample. First-strand cDNA synthesis was performed from all RNA using the Mint cDNA synthesis kit, with priming by a TRBC-specific oligonucleotide. All cDNA was treated with uracil-DNA glycosylase and then went through a first 18-cycle PCR with the universal primers M1SS and BC2_uni_R. The study's processing was this. Each sample was normalized by randomly selecting 1 million high-quality reads, each carrying a distinct molecular identifier. Reads sharing molecular identifiers were discarded rather than binned into consensus sequences. MiTCR, with a Q25 quality threshold and the strictest error-elimination algorithm, was used for CDR3 identification, clonotype clustering and error correction. A nonparametric unseen species model with Euler transformation was used to estimate a lower bound on total TCR beta diversity. TCRdb reanalyzed the raw reads on its own, using fastp at Q25 for trimming and MiXCR for clone calling, and kept in-frame beta chains. Entries that share a CDR3 protein sequence are merged under the most common genes and DNA. TCRdb, not the authors, supplied the V and J calls. This sample is represented by 1.8 million or so distinct CDR3 sequences; roughly two fifths of them were singletons. The top ten hold 20% to 25% of the sample.

This clonotype has more than one count but fewer than ten. No antigen is known for it. No qualities accompany the bases; no much larger clone lies one base away. V was cut back by 4 bases and J by 1 base, leaving a gap of 8 bases between them. The CDR3 starts with the cysteine, ends with the phenylalanine, and has 15 residues. The CDR3 DNA has 45 bases and is translated from base 1. CDR1 and CDR2 are drawn from the germline V gene: LGHNA, YNFKEQ. What the work shows at the level of the full study, not this receptor alone: Estimates of total diversity based on one million sequenced T cells were regarded as lower bounds and as underestimates. Because donor CMV infection status was unknown, age-related changes in expanded clonotypes were potentially confounded. The long-lived group showed more naive CD4+ T cells, fewer expanded clones and increased TCR diversity than the aged group, suggesting age selection. Because profiling used bulk unsorted PBMCs, naive and antigen-experienced compartments could not be compared conclusively. Observed TCR beta diversity per million T cells fell roughly linearly with age, and a significant reduction was already apparent by age roughly 40. A strong correlation was found between observed TCR beta diversity and the percentage of naive T cells measured by flow cytometry.

This TCR was recovered from a human donor in good health. The source material was blood. The rearranged segments are TRBV4-2 and TRBJ2-6; a confident D gene designation cannot be given. The CDR3 region: CASSPTKSGANVLTF. Read as DNA, the sequence is TGTGCCAGCAGCCCCACAAAATCTGGGGCCAACGTCCTGACTTTC.